The source of this T cell receptor beta chain is a study of response to subunit inactivated influenza vaccine. Regarding the study as a whole: The authors suggested that every seasonal influenza vaccination recruits few new T cells.

V shed 6 bases, J shed 4 bases, and the junction held 6 bases outside the gene matches. The CDR3 has 15 amino acids. TCRdb ran MiXCR on the RT-PCR reads and lists one entry per CDR3 protein. The data hold 650,000 to 800,000 distinct CDR3 sequences, with less than 20% observed a single time. This clonotype was detected ten times or more. Its target is unknown. The sequence was collected from a man aged 45-65 years who received an inactivated influenza vaccine. The chain uses TRBV12-3 or TRBV12-4 and TRBJ2-6; 7 bases map to TRBD1. The source was PBMCs from blood, collected roughly 5 days after vaccination. CDR3 DNA sequence: TGTGCCAGCAGGACAGGGAGTTTGGGGGCCAACGTCCTGACTTTC. Amino acid sequence: CASRTGSLGANVLTF.